The rows below give T cell receptor beta chains drawn from one sample of a study of shared clonotypes between healthy human individuals. Profiling relied on immunoSEQ multiplex PCR, and the TCRdb table lists in-frame clones only, not all of them. This table has some 2 million clones, about 95% appearing once. The material sequenced was naive CD8+ T cells sorted from blood. Receptor source: a man between 18 and 35 years old in good health. The CDR3 runs from the conserved cysteine through the conserved F or W. A D gene is named only where the DNA matches it firmly. Some rows have no size entry. The others give once, few or many, or a class for an expanded clone.

d_call clone_size j_call v_call cdr3_nt cdr3_aa
- - TRBJ1-5 TRBV4-3 TGCGCCAGCAGCCAAGATGTGGGGACACACGGTTCAATCCAGCCCCAGCATTTT CASSQDVGTHGSIQPQHF
- - TRBJ1-1 TRBV7-9 TGTGCCAGCAGCTTCCCAGGGGCAAACACTGAAGCTTTCTTT CASSFPGANTEAFF
- - TRBJ1-1 TRBV9 TGTGCCAGCAGCGACCCCCAGGGGACTGAAGCTTTCTTT CASSDPQGTEAFF
- - TRBJ2-7 TRBV4-2 TGTGCCAGCAGCCAAGAGTGGGGGGGCGTTTACGAGCAGTACTTC CASSQEWGGVYEQYF
- once TRBJ2-7 TRBV19 TGTGCCAGTAGTTCTCGTTGGTCCCTAGGCGACGAGCAGTACTTC CASSSRWSLGDEQYF
TRBD2 - TRBJ2-1 TRBV10-3 TGTGCCATCGGGGCGGCTAGCGGGAGAAATGAGCAGTTCTTC CAIGAASGRNEQFF
- few TRBJ1-2 TRBV29-1 TGCAGCGTTGAATCGGGGTATGGCTACACCTTC CSVESGYGYTF
- - TRBJ2-7 TRBV7-8 TGTGCCAGCAGCTTTGGGGCTGGCGAGCAGTACTTC CASSFGAGEQYF
TRBD2 - TRBJ2-1 TRBV5-4 TGTGCCAGCAGCTCGTCCAAGACTAGCGGGGCCTACAATGAGCAGTTCTTC CASSSSKTSGAYNEQFF
- - TRBJ2-7 TRBV5-1 TGCGCCAGCAGCTTGGAACGAGGAGTTCTCTACGAGCAGTACTTC CASSLERGVLYEQYF
- - TRBJ2-3 TRBV2 TGTGCCAGCAGTGAACTGGGGGTTAGCACAGATACGCAGTATTTT CASSELGVSTDTQYF
TRBD2 - TRBJ2-1 TRBV2 TGTGCCAGACGGGCGACTAGCGAGGGGATCTCCTACAATGAGCAGTTCTTC CARRATSEGISYNEQFF
- - TRBJ2-7 TRBV4-1 TGCGCCAGCAGCCCCTTCACAGGGTGGGGTTCCTACGAGCAGTACTTC CASSPFTGWGSYEQYF
- - TRBJ2-1 TRBV9 TGTGCCAGCAGCGTAGGTTTAGCGGAGTACAATGAGCAGTTCTTC CASSVGLAEYNEQFF
- - TRBJ1-2 TRBV25-1 TGTGCCAGCAGTGAATTTGAGGGTAACTATGGCTACACCTTC CASSEFEGNYGYTF
- - TRBJ1-1 TRBV19 TGTGCCAGTAGTATCGCGATGAACACTGAAGCTTTCTTT CASSIAMNTEAFF
- - TRBJ1-5 TRBV20-1 TGCAGTGTTGACAGAAATCAGCCCCAGCATTTT CSVDRNQPQHF
- - TRBJ1-6 TRBV7-9 TGTGCCAGCAGAGCCTCGGACCATAATTCACCCCTCCACTTT CASRASDHNSPLHF
- - TRBJ2-7 TRBV19 TGTGCCAGTAGCTCAGACATAACCTACGAGCAGTACTTC CASSSDITYEQYF
- - TRBJ2-7 TRBV4-1 TGCGCCAGCAGCCAAGTTATTAGCGGACCCTACGAGCAGTACTTC CASSQVISGPYEQYF
TRBD1 - TRBJ2-7 TRBV9 TGTGCCAGCAGCGTAGGACGAGGGACAGGGTACGAGCAGTACTTC CASSVGRGTGYEQYF
TRBD1 - TRBJ1-1 TRBV28 TGTGCCAGCAGTCCTTTGACAGGGTTCCGGACTGAAGCTTTCTTT CASSPLTGFRTEAFF
TRBD2 - TRBJ2-1 TRBV2 TGTGCCAGCACTCCACTAGCGGGGGGTTGGAATGAGCAGTTCTTC CASTPLAGGWNEQFF
TRBD1 once TRBJ2-3 TRBV11-1 TGTGCCAGCAGCCCAGGGACAGGGGGCTTCGCTGCAGATACGCAGTATTTT CASSPGTGGFAADTQYF
- - TRBJ1-1 TRBV15 TGTGCCACCAGCAGTCCCTGGGGAATGGGCACTGAAGCTTTCTTT CATSSPWGMGTEAFF
- - TRBJ2-7 TRBV6-5 TGTGCCAGCAGTTACACGGCAGGCTCCGACGAGCAGTACTTC CASSYTAGSDEQYF
TRBD1 - TRBJ1-5 TRBV27 TGTGCCAGCAGGCCGACAGGGGGGGAGAAAGGAAATCAGCCCCAGCATTTT CASRPTGGEKGNQPQHF
- - TRBJ1-1 TRBV6-6 TGTGCCAGCAGTCCCTTTGACACTGAAGCTTTCTTT CASSPFDTEAFF
- - TRBJ1-5 TRBV10-3 TGTGCCATCAGTGAGTCCCCGGGGGCCGGGGATCAGCCCCAGCATTTT CAISESPGAGDQPQHF
- - TRBJ2-7 TRBV6-6 TGTGCCAGCAGTTACTCGAATGGGGGCTCCTACGAGCAGTACTTC CASSYSNGGSYEQYF
- - TRBJ2-3 TRBV6-6 TGTGCCAGCAGTTACTCTACGCCAATTGGGACAGATACGCAGTATTTT CASSYSTPIGTDTQYF
- - TRBJ1-1 TRBV2 TGTGCCAGCAGTGAATGGGGAGGACGGCGTGAAGCTTTCTTT CASSEWGGRREAFF
TRBD2 - TRBJ2-5 TRBV11-2 TGTGCCAGCAGCTTCCTGGGGGGGGAACAAGAGACCCAGTACTTC CASSFLGGEQETQYF
- - TRBJ1-1 TRBV4-1 TGCGCCAGCAGCCAAGAGGGGGCCCGGGACACTGAAGCTTTCTTT CASSQEGARDTEAFF
- - TRBJ2-7 TRBV11-1 TGTGCCAGCAGCGACCCCCTGGTCTACGAGCAGTACTTC CASSDPLVYEQYF
- - TRBJ1-4 TRBV6-5 TGTGCCAGCAGTGAGGGTGAAAAACTGTTTTTT CASSEGEKLFF
TRBD1 - TRBJ2-3 TRBV7-8 TGTGCCAGCAGCTTAACTTCCGGGACAGGGAGCACAGATACGCAGTATTTT CASSLTSGTGSTDTQYF
- - TRBJ2-1 TRBV5-3 TGTGCCGGCCCGGAGGTCAATGAGCAGTTCTTC CAGPEVNEQFF
- - TRBJ2-5 TRBV13 TGTGCCAGCAGTCGAACCAGGGAGACCCAGTACTTC CASSRTRETQYF
- - TRBJ2-3 TRBV28 TGTGCCAGCACTTATGAGGCCAGGGCTCCAGATACGCAGTATTTT CASTYEARAPDTQYF
TRBD2 - TRBJ2-7 TRBV27 TGTGCCAGCAGCCGCGGGGGGGCCGGGTACGAGCAGTACTTC CASSRGGAGYEQYF
- few TRBJ1-5 TRBV29-1 TGCAGCGTCGTGACAGGTGAGAGCAATCAGCCCCAGCATTTT CSVVTGESNQPQHF
- - TRBJ2-3 TRBV5-1 TGCGCCAGCAGCTTGGGTGGGATCAATACGCAGTATTTT CASSLGGINTQYF
TRBD1 - TRBJ2-7 TRBV27 TGTGCCAGCAGTTTATCGCCCGGGACAGGTTCCTACGAGCAGTACTTC CASSLSPGTGSYEQYF
TRBD2 - TRBJ2-7 TRBV4-3 TGCGCCAGCAGCCAAGATGTCACTAGCGGCGCCTACGAGCAGTACTTC CASSQDVTSGAYEQYF
TRBD2 - TRBJ2-7 TRBV11-3 TGTGCCAGCAGCCCCTCGACTAGCGGGAGTTACGAGCAGTACTTC CASSPSTSGSYEQYF
TRBD2 - TRBJ2-3 TRBV27 TGTGCCAGCAGTTTATCCAGCGGGGAAATCACAGATACGCAGTATTTT CASSLSSGEITDTQYF
- once TRBJ2-7 TRBV29-1 TGCAGCGTTGGGGTGCCCTGGCTGGACGAGCAGTACTTC CSVGVPWLDEQYF
TRBD1 - TRBJ1-5 TRBV19 TGTGCCAGCACGGACAGGGTGAGTGGTCAGCCCCAGCATTTT CASTDRVSGQPQHF
- - TRBJ2-1 TRBV5-6 TGTGCCAGCAGCTTGGCGGGCAGCTCCTACAATGAGCAGTTCTTC CASSLAGSSYNEQFF
- - TRBJ1-1 TRBV27 TGTGCCAGCAGTCCTAGACAGGCCTCGAACACTGAAGCTTTCTTT CASSPRQASNTEAFF
- - TRBJ1-1 TRBV13 TGTGCCAGCAGCCCTTGGGGGGCCCCTGGCGCATTTGAAGCTTTCTTT CASSPWGAPGAFEAFF
TRBD2 - TRBJ2-7 TRBV13 TGTGCCAGCAGCTTATTGGGCGGGAGTGGGGACGAGCAGTACTTC CASSLLGGSGDEQYF
- - TRBJ1-4 TRBV19 TGTGCCAGTCGGCAGAGGGGTAATGAAAAACTGTTTTTT CASRQRGNEKLFF